This record covers a single T cell receptor (beta chain). Its antigen remains unknown. This clone may be a read error of a much larger clone one base away. This CDR3 region has 15 residues. CDR1 is SQVTM, CDR2 ANQGSEA, per germline. V was pared by 0 bases and J by 8 bases, with 17 bases between. These data belong to a study of molecular identifiers for immune sequencing clone quantification. Whole-study results and caveats: The share of molecules held by clones above 20 RNA copies was over 99% in effector cells and under 1% in naive cells. Spiked-in Jurkat TCR RNA corresponding to one cell was reported as detectable against more than 950,000 naive cells.

TCRdb ran MiXCR on the PCR reads and lists one entry per CDR3 protein. The sample has about 18,000 distinct CDR3 sequences, 20% to 25% seen once. Naive CD8 T cells were sorted as CD8+CD4-CCR7+CD45RA+. The sequenced sample consisted of naive CD8+ T cells from blood, with Jurkat cell RNA spiked in. Stated subset: FACS-sorted CD8+CD4-CCR7+CD45RA+ naive T cells. The TCR originated in a human donor in good health. Some libraries in this study had Jurkat cell RNA spiked in. This chain joins TRBV29-1 and TRBJ2-1, with D possibly TRBD2 on 6 matching bases. CDR3 DNA: TGCAGCGTTGAAGAGTTTAGCGGAAGCTTAGATGAGCAGTTCTTC. Its protein is CSVEEFSGSLDEQFF.